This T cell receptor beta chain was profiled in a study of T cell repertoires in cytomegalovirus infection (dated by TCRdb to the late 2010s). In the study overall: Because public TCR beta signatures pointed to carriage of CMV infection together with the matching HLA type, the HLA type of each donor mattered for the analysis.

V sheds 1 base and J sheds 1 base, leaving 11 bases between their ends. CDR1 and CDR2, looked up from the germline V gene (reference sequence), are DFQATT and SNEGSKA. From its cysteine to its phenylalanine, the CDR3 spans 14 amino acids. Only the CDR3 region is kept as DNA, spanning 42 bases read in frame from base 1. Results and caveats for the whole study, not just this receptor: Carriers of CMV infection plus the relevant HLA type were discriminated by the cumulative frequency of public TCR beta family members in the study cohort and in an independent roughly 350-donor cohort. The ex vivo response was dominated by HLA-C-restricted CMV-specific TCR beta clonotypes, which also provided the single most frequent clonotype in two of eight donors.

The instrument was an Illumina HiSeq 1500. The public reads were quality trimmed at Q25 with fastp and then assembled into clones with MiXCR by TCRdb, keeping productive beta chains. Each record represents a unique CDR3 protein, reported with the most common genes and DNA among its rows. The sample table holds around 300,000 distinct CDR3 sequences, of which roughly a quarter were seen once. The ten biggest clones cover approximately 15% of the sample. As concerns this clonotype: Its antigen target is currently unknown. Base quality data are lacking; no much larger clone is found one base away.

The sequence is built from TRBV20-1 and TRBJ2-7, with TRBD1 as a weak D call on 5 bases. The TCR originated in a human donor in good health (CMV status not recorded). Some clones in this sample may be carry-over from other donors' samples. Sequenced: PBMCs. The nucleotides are TGCAGTGCTAGAGGACAGAGTTTTTCCTACGAGCAGTACTTC. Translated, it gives CSARGQSFSYEQYF.